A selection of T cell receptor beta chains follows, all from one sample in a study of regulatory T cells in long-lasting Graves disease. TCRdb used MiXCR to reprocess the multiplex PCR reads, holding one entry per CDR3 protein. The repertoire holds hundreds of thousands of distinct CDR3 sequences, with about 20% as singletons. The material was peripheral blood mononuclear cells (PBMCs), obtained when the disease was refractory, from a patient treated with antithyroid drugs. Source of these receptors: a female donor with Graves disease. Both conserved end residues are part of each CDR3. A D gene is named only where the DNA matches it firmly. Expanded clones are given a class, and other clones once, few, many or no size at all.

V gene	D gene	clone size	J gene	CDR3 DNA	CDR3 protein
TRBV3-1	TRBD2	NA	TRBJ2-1	TGTGCCAGCAAAACTAGCGGCACCTACAATGAGCAGTTCTTC	CASKTSGTYNEQFF
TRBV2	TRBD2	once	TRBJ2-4	TGTGCCAGCAGTGAAGCGCTTTGGGGACGGGAGGGGGAATCCAAAAACATTCAGTACTTC	CASSEALWGREGESKNIQYF
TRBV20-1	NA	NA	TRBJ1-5	TGCAGTGCTAGAGTGCCAGCAGGTAGCAATCAGCCCCAGCATTTT	CSARVPAGSNQPQHF
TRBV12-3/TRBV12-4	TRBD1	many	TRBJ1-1	TGTGCCAGCAGCCCACAGGGGACGCGCCGTGAAGCTTTCTTT	CASSPQGTRREAFF
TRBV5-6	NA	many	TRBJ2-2	TGTGCCAGCACCGCGGACGGGCATCAGGCCGGGGAGCTGTTTTTT	CASTADGHQAGELFF
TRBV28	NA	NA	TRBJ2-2	TGTGCCAGCACTACCCCAGGGCTAACCGGGGAGCTGTTTTTT	CASTTPGLTGELFF
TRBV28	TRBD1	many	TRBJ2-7	TGTGCCAGCAGTTTAGGCGCGGCGTCATCGGGACAGGCCTACGAGCAGTACTTC	CASSLGAASSGQAYEQYF
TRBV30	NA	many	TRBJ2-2	TGTGCCTGGAGTACCGACGGCGCCGGGGAGCTGTTTTTT	CAWSTDGAGELFF
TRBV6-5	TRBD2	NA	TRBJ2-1	TGTGCCAGCAGTTACGCTAGCGGGAGTCCTTACAATGAGCAGTTCTTC	CASSYASGSPYNEQFF
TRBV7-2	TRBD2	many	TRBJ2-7	TGTGCCAGCAGCTTGAGCGGGAGGGCCACCCCCGAGCAGTACTTC	CASSLSGRATPEQYF
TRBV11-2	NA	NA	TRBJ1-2	TGTGCCAGCAGCCCAGACGGGGGTTATTATGGCTACACCTTC	CASSPDGGYYGYTF
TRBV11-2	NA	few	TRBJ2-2	TGTGCCAGCAGCTTAGAGGGGGGTTACACCGGGGAGCTGTTTTTT	CASSLEGGYTGELFF
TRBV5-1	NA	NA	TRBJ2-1	TGCGCCAGCAGCTTGAAGGTCGGATCACGGAATGAGCAGTTCTTC	CASSLKVGSRNEQFF
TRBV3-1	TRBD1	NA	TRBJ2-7	TGTGCCAGCAGCCCCCGGACAGGGTCGCAGTACTTC	CASSPRTGSQYF
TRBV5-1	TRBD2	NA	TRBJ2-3	TGCGCCAGCAGCATGACTAGCGGCAGCACAGATACGCAGTATTTT	CASSMTSGSTDTQYF
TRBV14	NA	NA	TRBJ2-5	TGTGCCAGCAGCCGGTACCAAGCGACCCAGTACTTC	CASSRYQATQYF
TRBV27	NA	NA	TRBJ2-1	TGTGCCAGCAGTTTATTTTTCGGCAGGATGGACAATGAGCAGTTCTTC	CASSLFFGRMDNEQFF
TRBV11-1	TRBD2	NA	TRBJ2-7	TGTGCCAGCAGCTTGGCATTAGCGGGAGGCCCTCTGGGTGAGCAGTACTTC	CASSLALAGGPLGEQYF